The sequence of this T cell receptor beta chain was determined in a study of T cells in Graves' hyperthyroidism and ophthalmopathy (dated by TCRdb to about 2019). Turning to the overall study: Peripheral blood samples were taken at the time of initial diagnosis, prior to any treatment. TCR V-J signatures able to tell the groups apart were searched for in a discovery cohort of approximately 95 patients, of whom about 40 had Graves' ophthalmopathy and roughly 57 had stable Graves' hyperthyroidism. An independent validation cohort of under 20 hyperthyroidism patients and about 15 patients who later progressed to ophthalmopathy tested prospective prediction of ophthalmopathy. The approximately 98 discovery patients were randomly divided into training and test sets at a 7:3 ratio. In roughly six Graves' hyperthyroidism patients, the study also compared T-cell repertoires from thyroid tissue with T-cell repertoires from blood. After sampling, hyperthyroidism patients received methimazole starting at 30 mg daily, and ophthalmopathy patients received high-dose intravenous methylprednisolone. TCR Vbeta CDR3 sequencing of 120 to 150 peripheral blood samples (approximately 44 ophthalmopathy, 75 to 80 hyperthyroidism and roughly 17 progressor patients) is reported in the paper.

Results the study describes overall, beyond this receptor: Sample size was not statistically predetermined, and blinding of investigators to group allocation was not performed. In validation, progression to ophthalmopathy was predicted by the model with 70.59% sensitivity and approximately 78% specificity, a median of roughly six months before onset. A 13 V-J signature model separated ophthalmopathy from stable hyperthyroidism, with approximately 87% sensitivity and 81% to 82% specificity in cross-validation and 80%/75% in testing. Most expanded thyroid clonotypes (frequency above 0.001) were also found in blood, which suggests that blood repertoires may mirror thyroid immune responses.

The CDR3 covers 15 residues, taking in both the cysteine and the phenylalanine. The sequence is cut down to CDR3 DNA, 45 bases in frame from base 1. Taken from the germline V gene, the CDR1 and CDR2 loops are MNHNS and SASEGT. Stable Graves' hyperthyroidism was defined as the absence of progression to ophthalmopathy over 18 months of follow-up. The hyperthyroidism patients were between 18 and 65 years old and newly diagnosed, with a disease duration of less than 2 months. Exclusion was applied to patients with uncontrolled infections, other autoimmune diseases, pregnancy or lactation. Diagnoses were established on the basis of clinical symptoms, serum thyroxine and TRAb, thyroid ultrasound, and orbital computed tomography. PBMCs were isolated from about 9.2 ml of fresh peripheral blood by Ficoll-Paque density gradient centrifugation. Trizol reagent was used to extract total RNA, and RNA quality was then checked on an Agilent 2100 Bioanalyzer.

The TCR beta CDR3 regions were amplified from RNA transcripts. The first round of RT-PCR for the TCR CDR3 was performed with the HTBI primer set and the Qiagen OneStep RT-PCR kit. Libraries were constructed in a second round of multiplex PCR, after which size selection and purification were carried out. Paired-end sequencing of the libraries was performed with 100 bp reads on an Illumina HiSeq2000. In the paper's pipeline: SOAPnuke was used to process the raw data, with reads discarded if the reads contained adapters or uncalled bases, had a mean Phred below 15, or lacked an exact constant-primer or identifier match. COPE v1.2.5 was used to merge the high-quality paired reads, and each unique nucleotide sequence was defined as a clonotype. MiTCR v1.1 was used to align clonotypes to the IMGT TRBV, TRBD and TRBJ reference segments. The analysis included only V-J combinations with a frequency above 0.0001, which together covered 99% to 99.2% of the repertoires. A TCS score was defined as the ratio between F50 (clonal expansion) and ExV (chaos), using BLOSUM62-based TCRdist between CDR3 peptides within each V-J. Welch's t-statistics and random forest reduced roughly 500 V-J features to 13, which were used in a naive Bayes classifier (R e1071). The raw public data were reprocessed by TCRdb itself: fastp quality trimming at Q25, MiXCR clonotype calling, in-frame beta chains only. Rows with one shared CDR3 protein collapse into an entry with the most common genes and DNA. These V and J calls rely on TCRdb rather than the paper's analysis. Within this sample are some 510,000 distinct CDR3 sequences, with about 20% of them counted one time only. Approximately 26% of the sample lies in the top ten.

Regarding this clonotype: This receptor's antigen is unknown. The junction departs from germline at one end; a sequencing error may be responsible.

The sequence was collected from a man aged 18 to 35 with Graves' hyperthyroidism. The rearrangement joined TRBV6-1 to TRBJ2-2, and TRBD2 matches 7 of the central bases. Sequenced sample: blood. The CDR3 here reads CASSEAGRGTGELLF. DNA sequence: TGTGCCAGCAGTGAAGCCGGGCGGGGGACCGGGGAGCTGCTTTTT.